This T cell receptor (beta chain) was sequenced during a study of T cell responses to AZD1222 COVID-19 vaccine. Concerning this clone: Antigen: not known.

Only in-frame clones appear in the TCRdb table, and some are missing; sequencing was by immunoSEQ multiplex PCR. The sample has 75,000 to 100,000 clones, around 94% seen once. Study results and limitations: Repertoires were collected only later (after the peak T cell response had occurred). Spike-wide vaccine-associated CD4 TCRs dominated at 160-218 and 743-854.

The CDR3 has 15 amino acids. CDR1 is LGHDT and CDR2 is YNNKEL in the germline V gene (reference sequence). V lost 0 bases to trimming and J lost 3 bases, with 12 bases between them. This material consisted of peripheral blood, taken on day 0 of AZD1222 vaccination. The origin of this receptor is an adult in good health. The chain carries TRBV3-1 (or the pseudogene TRBV3-2) and TRBJ2-7, with D hard to call. The CDR3 DNA reads as TGTGCCAGCAGCCAAGATGTTCAGGTTATCTACGAGCAGTACTTC. Translated, it gives CASSQDVQVIYEQYF.